This T cell receptor beta chain is from a study of T-cell memory formation after mild COVID-19. This clonotype has just a few counts. V dropped 0 bases and J dropped 4; count of bases not matched to a gene: 16. Germline CDR1 and CDR2: LGHNA and YNFKEQ. CDR3 length equals 20 residues. The TCR alpha and TCR beta cDNA libraries, bearing sample barcodes and UMIs, were generated by 5'RACE using constant-segment primers. MiXCR, run by TCRdb on the 5' RACE reads, gives a single entry per CDR3 protein. Here the sample spans hundreds of thousands of distinct CDR3 sequences, less than 20% being singletons. This chain links TRBV4-2 with TRBJ2-1; 9 nucleotides line up with TRBD2. The TCR sequence derives from a man aged 18-30 years who had mild COVID-19 (a few samples of this study predate the infection). Cell type and time point are not known. The sequenced sample was PBMCs or a T cell subset sorted from them (not recorded which). CDR3 residues: CASSQDALSAIAGAYNEQFF. CDR3 bases: TGTGCCAGCAGCCAAGATGCCCTCTCTGCCATAGCGGGGGCATACAATGAGCAGTTCTTC.